The 7 T cell receptor beta chains given below trace back to one sample, sequenced in a study of OX40 agonist ivuxolimab in advanced cancers. Only in-frame clones appear in the TCRdb table, and some are missing; sequencing was by immunoSEQ multiplex PCR. The sample lists roughly 76,000 clones; 86% were seen once. The sequenced sample was CD4+ or CD8+ T cells sorted from blood, obtained in a trial of the OX40 agonist ivuxolimab. The source is an adult with an advanced solid tumor such as melanoma, head and neck, liver or kidney cancer.

The J gene is TRBJ2-7, the V gene TRBV6-1; tentatively, D is TRBD2 (5 bases). This CDR3 has 13 amino acids. Trimming cost V 6 bases and J 2 bases, with 11 bases left between them. Germline CDR1 MNHNS, CDR2 SASEGT. CDR3 DNA sequence: TGTGCCAGCAGCCGGGATAGCGCCTACGAGCAGTACTTC. Protein: CASSRDSAYEQYF.

The chain couples TRBV14 to TRBJ2-5; unclear D gene. The CDR3 is 14 amino acids. Germline V gives CDR1 SGHDN, CDR2 FVKESK. Trimming left V 5 bases short and J 2 bases short, with 12 bases between. The CDR3 here is CASSFGLRQETQYF. CDR3 DNA sequence: TGTGCCAGCAGCTTCGGCCTAAGACAAGAGACCCAGTACTTC.

This chain uses TRBV2 with TRBJ1-5, with D perhaps matching TRBD1 (5 bases). Deletions cut 8 bases from V and 6 bases from J, with 17 bases between. Per germline, CDR1 SNHLY and CDR2 FYNNEI. The CDR3 has 14 residues. CDR3 sequence (DNA): TGTGCCAGCGCAGCGGGGGGGGTAGGTCAGCCCCAGCATTTT. Protein: CASAAGGVGQPQHF.

The V and J genes are TRBV5-1 and TRBJ1-4; the match to TRBD1 covers 10 bases. The CDR3 contains 17 residues. The V gene end was trimmed by 4 bases and the J gene end by 3 bases; junction bases not matched to a gene: 9. Germline V gene data show CDR1 as SGHRS and CDR2 as YFSETQ. The CDR3 DNA reads TGCGCCAGCAGCGTGGGACAGGGGAATTTTGCTAATGAAAAACTGTTTTTT. Protein product: CASSVGQGNFANEKLFF. Complete variable domain (other parts from reference TRBV5-1 and TRBJ1-4): KAGVTQTPRYLIKTRGQQVTLSCSPISGHRSVSWYQQTPGQGLQFLFEYFSETQRNKGNFPGRFSGRQFSNSRSEMNVSTLELGDSALYLCASSVGQGNFANEKLFFGSGTQLSVL.

In this sample, this clone turned up once. The rearrangement joins TRBV19 to TRBJ1-2; 7 bases are shared with TRBD1. The CDR3 consists of 14 residues. With V trimmed by 4 bases and J by 5 bases, 7 bases remained unmatched. Germline V gene sequence: CDR1 LNHDA, CDR2 SQIVND (reference sequence). The CDR3 DNA sequence: TGTGCCAGTAGTACCCAGGGGGGGAGTTATGGCTACACCTTC. The encoded protein is CASSTQGGSYGYTF.

The rearrangement joins TRBV2 to TRBJ1-5; D not certain. This CDR3 region has 11 residues. Germline V gene sequence: CDR1 SNHLY, CDR2 FYNNEI. The V gene lost 5 bases and the J gene lost 4 bases, with 3 bases spanning the gap. The CDR3 here is CASSRNQPQHF. Written as DNA, the CDR3 is TGTGCCAGCAGTCGAAATCAGCCCCAGCATTTT. Looking up the rest from reference TRBV2 and TRBJ1-5 gives the full variable domain: EPEVTQTPSHQVTQMGQEVILRCVPISNHLYFYWYRQILGQKVEFLVSFYNNEISEKSEIFDDQFSVERPDGSNFTLKIRSTKLEDSAMYFCASSRNQPQHFGDGTRLSIL.

This clone is a singleton in its sample. CDR3 sequence (DNA): TGTGCCAGCAGCCTCGGACAGGGAATAGATACGCAGTATTTT. Its translation: CASSLGQGIDTQYF. The chain joins TRBV5-5 to TRBJ2-3; 8 bases line up with TRBD1. Germline lookup yields CDR1 SGHKS and CDR2 YYEKEE (reference sequence). V lost 4 bases and J lost 5; bases outside the gene matches: 6. The CDR3 consists of 14 residues.